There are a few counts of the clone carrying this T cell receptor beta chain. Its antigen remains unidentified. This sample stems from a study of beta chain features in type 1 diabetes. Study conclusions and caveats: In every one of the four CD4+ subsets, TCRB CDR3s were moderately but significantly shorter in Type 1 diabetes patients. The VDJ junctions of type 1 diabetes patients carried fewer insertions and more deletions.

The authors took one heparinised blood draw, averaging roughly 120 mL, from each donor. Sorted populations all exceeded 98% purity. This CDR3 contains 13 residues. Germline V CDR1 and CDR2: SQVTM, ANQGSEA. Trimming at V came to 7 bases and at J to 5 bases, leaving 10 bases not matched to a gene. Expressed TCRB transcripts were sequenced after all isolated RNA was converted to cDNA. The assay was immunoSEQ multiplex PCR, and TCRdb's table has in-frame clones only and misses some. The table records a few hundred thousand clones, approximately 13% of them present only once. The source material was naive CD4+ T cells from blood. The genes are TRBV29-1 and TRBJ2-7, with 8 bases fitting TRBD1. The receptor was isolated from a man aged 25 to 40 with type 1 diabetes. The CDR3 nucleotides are TGCAGCGCTGGACAGGGATTCTTGAACGAGCAGTACTTC. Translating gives CSAGQGFLNEQYF.